The T cell receptor beta chain under discussion was sequenced for a study of regulatory dendritic cells for organ transplantation. Remarks on this clone: Antigen unknown.

V shed 0 bases, J shed 1 base, and the junction held 6 bases outside the gene matches. The CDR3 runs 17 residues. Germline CDR1 reads MNHEY; CDR2 reads SMNVEV (reference sequence). Sorted T cells were CFSE-labeled and cultured approximately five days with allogeneic regulatory or mature dendritic cells at 1:10. FACS sorted CD4+ or CD8+ T cells into CD45RA+ naive and CD45RO+ memory. Assay: immunoSEQ multiplex PCR; the TCRdb copy retains only in-frame clones and omits some. This table has under 15,000 clones, around two thirds appearing once. Sequencing was carried out using naive CD4+ T cells from blood cultured with regulatory dendritic cells. Subset noted: CD45RA+ naive T cells. This rearrangement joins TRBV27 to TRBJ1-1; TRBD1 matches at 9 bases. The clonotype comes from a human donor in good health. The CDR3 is CASSLSVRDRANTEAFF. As DNA, the CDR3 is TGTGCCAGCAGTTTATCGGTTAGGGACAGGGCGAACACTGAAGCTTTCTTT.